This TCR beta chain was identified in a study of beta chain features in type 1 diabetes. A few counts support this clone. Of the isolated RNA, all was reverse transcribed, and so the sequenced material was expressed TCRB transcripts. Some clones are missing from TCRdb's copy, which holds only in-frame ones; the method was immunoSEQ multiplex PCR. Of about 620,000 clones listed, roughly 16% are singletons. The V gene lost 5 bases and the J gene lost 2 bases, with 14 bases spanning the gap. The CDR3 is made up of 15 amino acids. Per the germline V gene, CDR1 is SGHTA and CDR2 is FQGTGA. This TCR was sampled from a man between 18 and 29 years old in good health. The chain carries TRBV7-3 and TRBJ2-3; no reliable D call. The sequencing input was naive CD4+ T cells from blood. For the CDR3, the DNA is TGTGCCAGCAGCCAGCAGACTGGAAACACAGATACGCAGTATTTT. As protein: CASSQQTGNTDTQYF.